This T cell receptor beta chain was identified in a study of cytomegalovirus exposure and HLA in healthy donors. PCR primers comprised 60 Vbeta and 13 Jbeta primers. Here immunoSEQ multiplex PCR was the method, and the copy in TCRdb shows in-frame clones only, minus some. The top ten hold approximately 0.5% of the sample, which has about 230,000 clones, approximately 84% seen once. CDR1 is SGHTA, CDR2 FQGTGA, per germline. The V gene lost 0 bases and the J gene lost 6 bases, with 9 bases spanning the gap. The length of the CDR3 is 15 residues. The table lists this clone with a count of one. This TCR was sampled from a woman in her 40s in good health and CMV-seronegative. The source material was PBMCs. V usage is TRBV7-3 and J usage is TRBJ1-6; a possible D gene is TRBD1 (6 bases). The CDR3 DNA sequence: TGTGCCAGCAGCTTAACTGGGGGCGGTAATTCACCCCTCCACTTT. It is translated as CASSLTGGGNSPLHF.